Listed here are 9 T cell receptor beta chains from one sample, sequenced in a study of cytomegalovirus exposure and HLA in healthy donors. Using immunoSEQ multiplex PCR, the repertoire was profiled, and TCRdb retains in-frame clones only, with some absent. The table has about 360,000 clones, more than 80% seen once. Source material: PBMCs. These receptors all stem from a woman younger than 35 in good health and CMV-seronegative.

The chain combines TRBV27 with TRBJ2-7; the match to TRBD2 covers 8 bases. Germline CDR1 and CDR2: MNHEY and SMNVEV (reference sequence). This CDR3 contains 15 residues. The trim removed 4 bases at V and 3 bases at J, leaving 8 bases unmatched. CDR3 sequence reads: CASSSTGSGIYEQYF. The CDR3 coding sequence is TGTGCCAGCAGTTCGACAGGTAGCGGGATCTACGAGCAGTACTTC.

This rearrangement joins TRBV2 to TRBJ2-2, with D perhaps TRBD2 (6 bases). This CDR3 is 16 amino acids long. Trimming took 2 bases from V and 1 from J, leaving 11 bases between them. Germline CDR1 SNHLY, CDR2 FYNNEI. CDR3 in DNA: TGTGCCAGCAGTGAATCTCTCGGGGGGAACACCGGGGAGCTGTTTTTT. Translated, it gives CASSESLGGNTGELFF.

This clone was counted a few times. The rearrangement links TRBV28 to TRBJ2-7; 9 bases align to TRBD2. V was clipped by 5 bases and J by 0 bases; unmatched bases: 5. Germline assignment: CDR1 MDHEN and CDR2 SYDVKM. This CDR3 region has 15 residues. The CDR3 loop is CASSGSGSVSYEQYF. The DNA of the CDR3 is TGTGCCAGCAGTGGTAGCGGGAGTGTCTCCTACGAGCAGTACTTC.

The chain recombines TRBV5-1 with TRBJ2-1, with 8 bases fitting TRBD2. The V and J ends lost 2 bases and 6 bases, in that order; junction bases with no gene match: 7. The CDR3 length is 15 residues. Looked up from germline, CDR1 is SGHRS and CDR2 is YFSETQ. The CDR3, as DNA: TGCGCCAGCAGCTTAGCAAGCGGGGGATTCAATGAGCAGTTCTTC. Amino acid sequence: CASSLASGGFNEQFF.

This chain uses TRBV7-8 with TRBJ1-1; D is uncertain. Between the trimmed V and J ends, which lost 1 base and 6 bases, there was a span of 15 bases. Germline V gene data show CDR1 as SGHVS and CDR2 as FQNEAQ. This CDR3 comprises 15 residues. CDR3 residues: CASSLVGAQRAEAFF. In DNA form, the CDR3 reads TGTGCCAGCAGCTTAGTAGGCGCCCAGCGGGCTGAAGCTTTCTTT.

This chain uses TRBV28 with TRBJ2-7, with TRBD1 matching over 11 bases. V trimming: 5 bases; J trimming: 4 bases; junction bases outside the gene matches: 7. The length of the CDR3 is 15 residues. The V gene's germline CDR1 is MDHEN and CDR2 SYDVKM. Here the CDR3 reads CASSARDRGWYEQYF. The DNA for the CDR3 is TGTGCCAGCAGTGCCCGGGACAGGGGGTGGTACGAGCAGTACTTC.

V usage is TRBV19 and J usage is TRBJ1-1; weak D call: TRBD1 (5 bases). There are 15 residues in the CDR3. CDR1 and CDR2 (germline): LNHDA, SQIVND (reference sequence). Trimming removed 6 bases from V and 3 bases from J, with 17 bases in between. The CDR3 nucleotides are TGTGCCAGTAGCCAGGGCCTTCTTACGTACACTGAAGCTTTCTTT. Residues: CASSQGLLTYTEAFF.

The rearrangement uses TRBV6-1 and TRBJ2-7; D unclear. CDR3 size: 13 residues. Trimming stripped 1 base from V and 3 bases from J, with 7 bases between. The germline V gene encodes CDR1 MNHNS and CDR2 SASEGT. In nucleotides, the CDR3 is TGTGCCAGCAGTGAAGACAGCCTCTACGAGCAGTACTTC. Protein: CASSEDSLYEQYF.

The chain is built from TRBV28 and TRBJ2-3, with D perhaps matching TRBD2 (7 bases). The V end lost 5 bases, the J end lost 2 bases, and 14 bases lay between the germline ends. The CDR3 is 15 residues long. Germline assignment: CDR1 MDHEN and CDR2 SYDVKM. Here the CDR3 DNA reads TGTGCCAGCAGTGAGGGGGGGGTTTCCACAGATACGCAGTATTTT. Its protein is CASSEGGVSTDTQYF.